This TCR beta chain was captured in a study of cytomegalovirus exposure and HLA in healthy donors. Points on this clone: Its specificity is not known.

J gave up 3 bases and V 4 bases, and 4 bases lay outside the gene matches. The CDR3 consists of 16 residues. The germline gives CDR1 WNHNN, CDR2 SYGVQD (reference sequence). 60 Vbeta and 13 Jbeta primers were used in PCR. The repertoire was sequenced with immunoSEQ multiplex PCR; TCRdb's copy has only in-frame clones and lacks some. In the table there are more than 95,000 clones, 50% to 80% of which are singletons. Study-level findings and limits: Most of the CMV-associated TCR beta chains (in a later analysis) appeared to be HLA-restricted. The authors assumed roughly uniform sequencing depth across donors for presence/absence analyses. TCR beta chains numbering some 160 were designated cytomegalovirus-associated. An ancestry cluster, one associated with Asian ancestry, reportedly showed fewer N-insertions than the approximately 670-donor mean in a later analysis.

This receptor was obtained from a man in his fifties or sixties in good health and CMV-seronegative. The chain recombines TRBV10-1 with TRBJ2-3, with TRBD2 identical over 13 bases. The sequencing sample was made of PBMCs. The CDR3 region has the DNA TGCGCCAGCAGTGGACCGGGACTAGCGGGAACAGATACGCAGTATTTT. Its translation: CASSGPGLAGTDTQYF.